This T cell receptor (beta chain) emerged from a study of cytomegalovirus exposure and HLA in healthy donors (TCRdb year 2017). Notes on the research overall: According to an earlier analysis of 587 of the donors, 150 million to 200 million T cells yielded 95 million to 140 million unique TCR beta sequences and about 300 Gb of sequence data. Across 398 genotyped donors of the cohort, an average of about 240,000 unique TCR beta nucleotide sequences per donor were sequenced, and roughly 20% of those sequences were non-productive. The aim of the study was to test whether cataloging public T cell receptors could identify signatures of past pathogen exposure. Class I and class II HLA loci were covered by the typing at four-digit resolution. An earlier analysis of fewer than 700 of the donors applied high-throughput TCR beta sequencing to assess whether each TCR beta V gene segment acted as functional or pseudogenic. To predict cytomegalovirus infection status, the study combined high-throughput TCR immunosequencing, statistical association of individual TCRs with disease status, and machine learning. In a later genetic analysis, genome-wide SNP genotypes for about three fifths of the roughly 670 donors were used, and that subset was treated as a discovery cohort. Roughly 300 gigabases of sequencing data and roughly 80 million unique TCR sequences made up an early release that covered some 640 HLA-typed donors. The T cell repertoires of several hundred subjects were profiled by immunosequencing and related to cytomegalovirus serostatus. The later analysis used no new phenotypic data to find candidate immune exposures, relying instead on TCR beta sequences and their occurrence across donors. Every repertoire in the discovery cohort had been generated on one and the same sequencing platform. Typing coverage differed by locus: A, B, C, DRB1 and DQB1 were typed in about 629-640 donors, DQA1 in about 550, DPA1 in around 610, and DPB1 in 472. A later analysis re-examined previously published TCR beta repertoires from more than 600 donors and added high-resolution HLA genotyping to investigate patterns of TCR occurrence. Alongside the repertoire data, information on donor age, sex, ethnicity and CMV serostatus was compiled. Of the 350 to 400 genotyped donors, approximately 82% fell in the genetic ancestry cluster associated with self-reported Caucasian donors. A handful of DR-DQ haplotypes were treated as single units for association and clustering because of strong linkage in the cohort. In addition to the first cohort of 666 subjects, a separate validation cohort of 130 or so different subjects was used.

The method behind the library was the immunoSEQ multiplex PCR assay. The multiplex PCR relied on a mix of 60 forward primers for TCR Vbeta segments and 13 reverse primers for TCR Jbeta segments. The CDR3 region of rearranged TCR beta genes was amplified from genomic DNA with a multiplex PCR assay. The amplified TCR beta libraries were sequenced on the Illumina HiSeq System as 87-base-pair reads. Per the authors' processing: A later analysis counted approximately 76 million unique TCR beta chains across the 666 repertoires, and approximately 11 million of these chains were shared by at least two donors. Raw reads were error-corrected and collapsed into unique sequences by a nearest-neighbor algorithm in which closely related sequences were merged to remove PCR and sequencing errors. CDR3 sequences were aligned to IMGT reference sequences to assign V, D and J gene segments. Each retained sequence needed at least a six-nucleotide match to both a V gene segment and a J gene segment. A rearrangement counted as productive if the CDR3 had no stop codons and remained in frame with V and J, and every other rearrangement counted as non-productive. Following IMGT convention, CDR3 was defined as the stretch from the second conserved V-encoded cysteine to the conserved J-encoded phenylalanine. The earlier analysis of roughly 590 of the donors excluded sequences that lacked an unambiguous match to a single V gene segment. In an earlier analysis of almost 600 of the donors, a V segment was called functional when productive rearrangements were above 56.7%, and segregating when the standard deviation between donors exceeded 5%. To diagnose cytomegalovirus status from the catalog of TCR beta chain sequences, a statistical classification framework was built. In a later analysis, TCR nucleotide sequences were compared against IMGT/GENE-DB human TR gene sequences so that V and J genes could be assigned. The TCRdist pipeline was used in a later analysis to assign CDR3 sequences and most-parsimonious VDJ recombination scenarios. In a later analysis, each TCR beta chain was defined by its CDR3 amino acid sequence together with its V-gene family, and reads lacking a unique V-gene family were excluded. A later analysis removed 592 highly shared, low-generation-probability nucleotide sequences to deal with suspected cross-contamination and a sequencing artifact. For each public chain, a later analysis derived a clonal expansion index from normalized ranks of inferred template counts within each repertoire. In a later analysis, generation probabilities were computed with a VDJ recombination model fitted to out-of-frame rearrangements, and the resulting probabilities were checked against IGoR. Hypergeometric tests were used in a later analysis to score TCR-TCR, TCR-HLA and TCR-CMV co-occurrence, with a repertoire-size bias correction applied to the TCR pairs. To estimate false discovery rates, a later analysis permuted the HLA or CMV assignments 20 times. In a later analysis, co-occurring TCRs were grouped with DBSCAN, and TCRdist sequence similarity was added when clustering was performed within HLA-allele-positive subsets. For co-occurrence clustering, repertoires with fewer than 30,000 or more than 120,000 public chains were excluded, along with four or five repertoires with anomalous nucleotide sharing. TCRdb limited this immuneACCESS table to in-frame rearrangements with V and J called. A share of clones is missing; checked studies link under half to unresolved V genes, and the rest is unexplained. V and J calls plus clone size are reproduced from that table; the DNA served to infer D and trimming. The sample has around 160,000 clones on record, approximately 85% of them singletons. About a tenth of the sample belongs to the ten largest clones.

This clone showed up just once. Its target antigen remains unknown. It has no much larger one-base neighbor in the sample; base qualities were not kept. General findings and caveats noted by the study authors: Assigning TCR associations to individual alleles was difficult when HLA alleles, especially DR and DQ, strongly co-occurred. In vitro tests confirmed that a few of the cytomegalovirus-associated TCR beta chains recognize cytomegalovirus antigens. A cluster of highly shared sequence variants was judged likely to be a technical artifact of the sequencing pipeline. Only TCR beta chains were sequenced in this cohort, and the absence of alpha or paired-chain data limited detectable features. The earlier analysis of nearly 600 of the donors excluded over 15 rarely observed V segments, including chromosome 9 orphons, because counts were too low. Correlated functional status among segregating V segments might be attributable to linkage disequilibrium, but an unknown experimental factor could not be ruled out. HLA typing was unavailable for some donors at each locus, so association tests used only the typed subset. According to a later analysis, parvovirus B19, influenza, CMV and Epstein-Barr virus appeared linked to several top co-occurrence clusters. In a later analysis, HLA-associated TCR beta chains showed more clonal expansion and lower generation probabilities than non-associated chains that were equally common. Most TCR sequences were seen in very few donors, while some public TCRs were found in many individuals. The study listed 164 TCR beta chains as associated with cytomegalovirus. In a later analysis, the rate of TCR association differed among HLA loci, with DRB1 alleles having the most associated TCRs and HLA-C alleles having the fewest. An association between a missense DCLRE1C variant and V-gene and J-gene trimming of TCR beta chains was found in a later genetic analysis and replicated in an independent cohort. The authors suggested that the approach could potentially be generalized to other disease states and immunological phenotypes. Most CMV-associated TCR beta chains appeared to be HLA-restricted in a later analysis, and the HLA associations seemed to be driven largely by CMV exposure. CMV serostatus was the only immune exposure information available for the cohort. In an earlier analysis of some 540 of the donors, most TCR beta V segments appeared in productive rearrangements about 87% or about 30% of the time, broadly matching IMGT annotations. A further reported finding was that TCR beta sequences accurately predicted the HLA-A and HLA-B alleles for most subjects in the first cohort. Compared with the roughly 670-donor mean, donors in an Asian-associated ancestry cluster had fewer N-insertions in productive TCRs, according to a later genetic analysis. Cytomegalovirus status was reported to be diagnosed by the classifier with high specificity and sensitivity in both the original and validation cohorts. In a later analysis, 16,951 TCR beta sequences were associated with specific HLA alleles at a false discovery rate of 0.05. Roughly uniform sequencing depth across donors was assumed in presence/absence analyses, although this assumption may not hold. Some IMGT-functional V segments, including TRBV6-2 and TRBV6-3, could not be told apart with the 87-base-pair reads, so those segments were excluded.

The CDR3 starts with the cysteine, ends with the phenylalanine, and has 15 residues. This entry keeps only the CDR3 DNA: 45 bases, framed from base 1. A distance of 9 bases separates the germline ends of V and J, which lose 0 bases and 2 bases respectively. Looking up the germline V gene yields CDR1 SGHDT and CDR2 YYEEEE. The cohort was made up of 666 healthy bone marrow donors. At the time of sampling, every cohort member was nominally healthy, though immune exposures that went unrecorded were likely present. The donor was CMV seropositive and belonged to the group of over 250 seropositive cohort members. A peripheral blood sample was provided by each donor, and peripheral blood mononuclear cells were used for TCR beta sequencing. Genomic DNA was extracted from the blood cell samples with the Qiagen DNeasy Blood Extraction Kit.

Source material: PBMCs. The chain uses TRBV5-6 and TRBJ2-1; the D segment cannot be called with confidence. This sequence was found in a man aged 18 to 30 in good health and CMV-seropositive. This receptor carries the CDR3 CASSLGTRPYNEQFF. The nucleotide sequence is TGTGCCAGCAGCTTGGGAACTCGCCCCTACAATGAGCAGTTCTTC.